This T cell receptor beta chain was sequenced in a study of cytomegalovirus exposure and HLA in healthy donors. Regarding the study as a whole: Across donors, most TCRs were seen rarely, yet some public ones were widespread. Diagnosis of cytomegalovirus status made by the classifier reportedly showed high specificity and sensitivity.

13 Jbeta primers and 60 Vbeta primers were used for the PCR. Sequenced by immunoSEQ multiplex PCR; TCRdb stores in-frame clones only, minus some. The sample comprises 90,000 or so clones, about 80% of which are singletons, and about 30% rests with the top ten. Germline assignment: CDR1 SGHRS and CDR2 YFSETQ. V was shortened by 2 bases and J by 4 bases, with 10 bases between the two germline ends. The CDR3 is made up of 14 amino acids. Sampled while nominally healthy, donors likely had unrecorded immune exposures. This clone has a single count. Its antigen remains unknown. This TCR derives from a man over 45 in good health and CMV-seropositive. The gene calls are TRBV5-1 and TRBJ2-1, with D hard to call. The sample was PBMCs. CDR3: CASSLELVYNEQFF. The DNA for the CDR3 is TGCGCCAGCAGCTTAGAACTGGTTTACAATGAGCAGTTCTTC.